Listed below are T cell receptor beta chains from one sample, sequenced in a study of vaccination and CD4 T cells after COVID-19. TCRdb processed the PCR reads anew with MiXCR; each CDR3 protein has one entry. The sample yields around 20,000 distinct CDR3 sequences, 47% seen once. Their antigens remain unidentified. The sample consisted of cultured CD4+ T cells from blood. Every receptor here comes from a human donor with COVID-19. Both conserved end residues are part of each CDR3. A D gene is named only where the DNA matches it firmly. Clone size is not always given. Where it is, it says once, few, many or a class for expanded clones.

D: -; J: TRBJ1-1; V: TRBV20-1; size: -; CDR3: CSALDGYTEAFF; DNA: TGCAGTGCTCTAGACGGCTATACTGAAGCTTTCTTT
D: -; J: TRBJ2-3; V: TRBV11-2; size: -; CDR3: CASSFLRTDTQYF; DNA: TGTGCCAGCAGCTTTCTCCGCACAGATACGCAGTATTTT
D: TRBD1; J: TRBJ2-7; V: TRBV6-1; size: -; CDR3: CASRGQGSYEQYF; DNA: TGTGCCAGCAGGGGACAGGGTTCCTACGAGCAGTACTTC
D: TRBD1; J: TRBJ2-2; V: TRBV25-1; size: -; CDR3: CASTNTQGQANTGELFF; DNA: TGTGCCAGCACTAACACCCAGGGACAGGCCAACACCGGGGAGCTGTTTTTT
D: TRBD2; J: TRBJ2-3; V: TRBV20-1; size: few; CDR3: CSARVHSGGASDTQYF; DNA: TGCAGTGCTAGAGTCCATAGCGGGGGGGCCTCAGATACGCAGTATTTT
D: TRBD2; J: TRBJ2-7; V: TRBV6-5; size: few; CDR3: CASSYGQSGGYYEQYF; DNA: TGTGCCAGCAGTTACGGTCAGAGCGGGGGGTACTACGAGCAGTACTTC
D: TRBD1; J: TRBJ1-2; V: TRBV18; size: once; CDR3: CASRTTGASGYTF; DNA: TGTGCCAGCCGGACGACAGGGGCAAGCGGCTACACCTTC
D: TRBD2; J: TRBJ2-2; V: TRBV9; size: -; CDR3: CASSALSGGVGTGELFF; DNA: TGTGCCAGCAGCGCACTTAGCGGGGGGGTCGGCACCGGGGAGCTGTTTTTT
D: TRBD2; J: TRBJ2-5; V: TRBV7-2; size: -; CDR3: CASSFLAGGLETQYF; DNA: TGTGCCAGCAGCTTCCTAGCGGGGGGGCTTGAGACCCAGTACTTC
D: -; J: TRBJ1-2; V: TRBV6-1; size: -; CDR3: CASSDGTSGNNYGYTF; DNA: TGTGCCAGCAGTGATGGGACGTCGGGAAATAACTATGGCTACACCTTC
D: TRBD2; J: TRBJ2-7; V: TRBV6-4; size: -; CDR3: CASSDSWGRGYEQYF; DNA: TGTGCCAGCAGTGACTCCTGGGGGAGGGGCTACGAGCAGTACTTC
D: TRBD1; J: TRBJ2-3; V: TRBV30; size: -; CDR3: CAWSPGTGFPDTQYF; DNA: TGTGCCTGGAGCCCCGGGACAGGGTTTCCAGATACGCAGTATTTT
D: -; J: TRBJ2-5; V: TRBV20-1; size: -; CDR3: CSASWQQETQYF; DNA: TGCAGTGCTAGCTGGCAGCAAGAGACCCAGTACTTC
D: TRBD1; J: TRBJ1-2; V: TRBV6-4; size: few; CDR3: CASSTNGQGLYGYTF; DNA: TGTGCCAGCAGTACAAACGGACAGGGACTCTATGGCTACACCTTC
D: TRBD2; J: TRBJ2-3; V: TRBV11-3; size: -; CDR3: CASSLESGGANTQYF; DNA: TGTGCCAGCAGCTTAGAAAGCGGGGGGGCAAATACGCAGTATTTT
D: -; J: TRBJ1-6; V: TRBV28; size: few; CDR3: CASSLSSVIHSPLHF; DNA: TGTGCCAGCAGTTTAAGTTCAGTAATCCATTCACCCCTCCACTTT
D: -; J: TRBJ1-1; V: TRBV7-2; size: -; CDR3: CASSLKVVVNTEAFF; DNA: TGTGCCAGCAGCCTTAAGGTAGTGGTGAACACTGAAGCTTTCTTT
D: TRBD1; J: TRBJ1-5; V: TRBV19; size: -; CDR3: CASSIEPQGAGQPQHF; DNA: TGTGCCAGTAGTATAGAACCACAGGGGGCAGGGCAGCCCCAGCATTTT
D: TRBD2; J: TRBJ2-7; V: TRBV19; size: -; CDR3: CASNSGAGGSYEQYF; DNA: TGTGCCAGTAACAGCGGGGCTGGGGGATCCTACGAGCAGTACTTC
D: -; J: TRBJ1-1; V: TRBV5-4; size: -; CDR3: CASSLGSGAMNTEAFF; DNA: TGTGCCAGCAGCTTGGGGTCCGGAGCTATGAACACTGAAGCTTTCTTT
D: -; J: TRBJ2-2; V: TRBV12-3/TRBV12-4; size: -; CDR3: CASNIQGTGELFF; DNA: TGTGCCAGCAACATACAGGGAACCGGGGAGCTGTTTTTT
D: -; J: TRBJ1-3; V: TRBV7-2; size: -; CDR3: CASSFLENGGPHSGNTIYF; DNA: TGTGCCAGCAGCTTTCTGGAAAACGGGGGACCCCACTCTGGAAACACCATATATTTT
D: -; J: TRBJ2-1; V: TRBV6-1; size: few; CDR3: CASSLGGNEQFF; DNA: TGTGCCAGCTCACTAGGGGGGAATGAGCAGTTCTTC
D: -; J: TRBJ2-7; V: TRBV27; size: -; CDR3: CASSYQGGHEQYF; DNA: TGTGCCAGCAGTTACCAAGGGGGACACGAGCAGTACTTC
D: -; J: TRBJ1-2; V: TRBV14; size: -; CDR3: CASESTNYGYTF; DNA: TGTGCCAGTGAAAGTACCAACTATGGCTACACCTTC
D: -; J: TRBJ1-6; V: TRBV19; size: -; CDR3: CASSIFEGSSYNSPLHF; DNA: TGTGCCAGTAGTATTTTTGAGGGGAGCTCCTATAATTCACCCCTCCACTTT
D: TRBD1; J: TRBJ1-5; V: TRBV6-1; size: -; CDR3: CASSQNDRGYSNQPQHF; DNA: TGTGCCAGCAGTCAAAACGACAGGGGCTATAGCAATCAGCCCCAGCATTTT
D: TRBD1; J: TRBJ2-7; V: TRBV19; size: -; CDR3: CASSMVQGAGEQYF; DNA: TGTGCCAGTAGTATGGTACAGGGGGCTGGCGAGCAGTACTTC
D: -; J: TRBJ1-1; V: TRBV6-2/TRBV6-3; size: few; CDR3: CASSNLLNTEAFF; DNA: TGTGCCAGCAGTAACCTCTTGAACACTGAAGCTTTCTTT
D: TRBD1; J: TRBJ2-3; V: TRBV28; size: -; CDR3: CASSPDRGTDTQYF; DNA: TGTGCCAGCAGTCCGGACAGGGGCACAGATACGCAGTATTTT
D: -; J: TRBJ1-2; V: TRBV29-1; size: -; CDR3: CSVEEGARSNYGYTF; DNA: TGCAGCGTTGAAGAGGGGGCCCGGAGTAACTATGGCTACACCTTC
D: -; J: TRBJ2-3; V: TRBV11-3; size: -; CDR3: CASSLSRNTDTQYF; DNA: TGTGCCAGCAGCTTGAGCAGAAACACAGATACGCAGTATTTT
D: TRBD1; J: TRBJ2-7; V: TRBV7-3; size: -; CDR3: CASSPGQFTYEQYF; DNA: TGTGCCAGCAGCCCGGGACAGTTCACCTACGAGCAGTACTTC
D: -; J: TRBJ2-7; V: TRBV5-1; size: few; CDR3: CASSLLRGAGEQYF; DNA: TGCGCCAGCAGCTTGTTAAGAGGGGCAGGCGAGCAGTACTTC
D: -; J: TRBJ1-1; V: TRBV6-5; size: -; CDR3: CASSYPPEAFF; DNA: TGTGCCAGCAGTTACCCCCCTGAAGCTTTCTTT
D: -; J: TRBJ1-2; V: TRBV20-1; size: -; CDR3: CSARDRSGAYDNYGYTF; DNA: TGCAGTGCTAGAGATCGGTCAGGGGCCTATGACAACTATGGCTACACCTTC